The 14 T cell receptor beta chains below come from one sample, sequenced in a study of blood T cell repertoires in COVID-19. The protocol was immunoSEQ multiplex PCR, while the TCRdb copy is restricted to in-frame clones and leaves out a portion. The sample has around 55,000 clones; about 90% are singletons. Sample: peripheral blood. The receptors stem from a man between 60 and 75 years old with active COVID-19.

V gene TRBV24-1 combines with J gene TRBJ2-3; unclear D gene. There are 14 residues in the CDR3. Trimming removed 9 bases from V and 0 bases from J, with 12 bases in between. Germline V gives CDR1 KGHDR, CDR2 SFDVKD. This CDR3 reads CATPDSRSTDTQYF. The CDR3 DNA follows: TGTGCCACCCCAGACTCGCGGAGCACAGATACGCAGTATTTT.

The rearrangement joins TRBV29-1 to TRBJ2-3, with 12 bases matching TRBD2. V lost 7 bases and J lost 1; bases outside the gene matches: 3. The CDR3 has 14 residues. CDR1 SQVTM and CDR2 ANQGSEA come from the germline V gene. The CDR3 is CSGGLAGRTDTQYF. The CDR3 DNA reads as TGCAGCGGGGGACTAGCGGGCCGCACAGATACGCAGTATTTT.

The CDR3 region is CATTPRVGRGSDTQYF. DNA for the CDR3: TGTGCCACCACCCCCCGGGTAGGCAGGGGGTCAGATACGCAGTATTTT. The chain links TRBV15 to TRBJ2-3, with 7 bases identical to TRBD1. The germline V gene has CDR1 LNHNV and CDR2 YYDKDF (reference sequence). This CDR3 spans 16 amino acids. Trimming took 7 bases from V and 4 from J; bases not matched to a gene: 14.

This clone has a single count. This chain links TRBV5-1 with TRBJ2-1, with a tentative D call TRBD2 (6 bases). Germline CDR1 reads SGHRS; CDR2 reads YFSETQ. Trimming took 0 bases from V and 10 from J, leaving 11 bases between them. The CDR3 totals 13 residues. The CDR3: CASSLVGGSEQFF. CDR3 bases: TGCGCCAGCAGCTTGGTTGGGGGGTCGGAGCAGTTCTTC.

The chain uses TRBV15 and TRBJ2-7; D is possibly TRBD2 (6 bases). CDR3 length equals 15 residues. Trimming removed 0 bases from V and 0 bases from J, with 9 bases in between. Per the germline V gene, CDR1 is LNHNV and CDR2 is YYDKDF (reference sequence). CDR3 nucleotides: TGTGCCACCAGCAGAGATCCTAGCGCCTCCTACGAGCAGTACTTC. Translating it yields CATSRDPSASYEQYF. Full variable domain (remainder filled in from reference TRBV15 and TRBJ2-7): DAMVIQNPRYQVTQFGKPVTLSCSQTLNHNVMYWYQQKSSQAPKLLFHYYDKDFNNEADTPDNFQSRRPNTSFCFLDIRSPGLGDTAMYLCATSRDPSASYEQYFGPGTRLTVT.

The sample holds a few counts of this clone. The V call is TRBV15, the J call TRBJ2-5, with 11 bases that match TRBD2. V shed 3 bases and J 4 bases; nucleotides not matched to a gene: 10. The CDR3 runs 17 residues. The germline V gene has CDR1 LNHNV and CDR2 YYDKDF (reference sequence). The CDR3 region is CATSRGETSGKVETQYF. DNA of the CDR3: TGTGCCACCAGCAGGGGAGAGACTAGCGGGAAGGTAGAGACCCAGTACTTC.

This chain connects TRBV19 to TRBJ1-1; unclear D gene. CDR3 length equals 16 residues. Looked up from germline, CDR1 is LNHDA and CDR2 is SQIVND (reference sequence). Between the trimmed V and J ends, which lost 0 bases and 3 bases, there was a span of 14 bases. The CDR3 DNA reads TGTGCCAGTAGTATAGAGGGAGAGGGCCTTGACACTGAAGCTTTCTTT. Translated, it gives CASSIEGEGLDTEAFF.

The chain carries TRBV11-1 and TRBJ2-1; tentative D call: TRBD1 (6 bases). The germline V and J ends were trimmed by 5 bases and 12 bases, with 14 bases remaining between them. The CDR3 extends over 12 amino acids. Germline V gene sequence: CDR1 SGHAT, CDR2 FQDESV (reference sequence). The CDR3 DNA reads TGTGCCAGCAGCACCTTACAGGGCGTGCAGTTCTTC. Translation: CASSTLQGVQFF. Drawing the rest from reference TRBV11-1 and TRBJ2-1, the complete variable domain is EAEVAQSPRYKITEKSQAVAFWCDPISGHATLYWYRQILGQGPELLVQFQDESVVDDSQLPKDRFSAERLKGVDSTLKIQPAELGDSAMYLCASSTLQGVQFFGPGTRLTVL.

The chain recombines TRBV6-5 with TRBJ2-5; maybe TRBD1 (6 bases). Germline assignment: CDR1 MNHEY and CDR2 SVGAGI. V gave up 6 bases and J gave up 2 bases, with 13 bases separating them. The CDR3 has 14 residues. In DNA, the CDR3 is TGTGCCAGCAGAACCCCAGGGGCGCAAGAGACCCAGTACTTC. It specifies CASRTPGAQETQYF.

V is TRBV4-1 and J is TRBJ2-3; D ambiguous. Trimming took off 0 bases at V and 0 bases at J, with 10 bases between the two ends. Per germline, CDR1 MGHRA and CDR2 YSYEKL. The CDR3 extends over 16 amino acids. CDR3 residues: CASSQDSPESTDTQYF. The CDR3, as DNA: TGCGCCAGCAGCCAAGACTCCCCAGAAAGCACAGATACGCAGTATTTT.

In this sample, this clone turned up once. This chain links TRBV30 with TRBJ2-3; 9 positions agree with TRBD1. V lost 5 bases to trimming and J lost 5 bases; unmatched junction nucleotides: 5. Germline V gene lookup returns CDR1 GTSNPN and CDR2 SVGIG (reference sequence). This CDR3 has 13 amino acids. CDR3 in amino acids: CAWDRGKGDTQYF. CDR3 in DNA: TGTGCCTGGGACAGGGGGAAAGGAGATACGCAGTATTTT.

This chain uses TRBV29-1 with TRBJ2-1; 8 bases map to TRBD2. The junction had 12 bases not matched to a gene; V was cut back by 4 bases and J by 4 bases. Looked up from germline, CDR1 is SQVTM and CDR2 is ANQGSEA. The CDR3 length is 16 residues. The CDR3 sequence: CSVAPLAGRGYNEQFF. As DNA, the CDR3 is TGCAGCGTTGCCCCATTAGCGGGGAGAGGATACAATGAGCAGTTCTTC.

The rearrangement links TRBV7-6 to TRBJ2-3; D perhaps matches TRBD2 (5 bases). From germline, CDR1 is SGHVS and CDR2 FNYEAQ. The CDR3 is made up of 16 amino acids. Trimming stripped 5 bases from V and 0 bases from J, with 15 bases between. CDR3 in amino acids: CASSPSRGISTDTQYF. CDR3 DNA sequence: TGTGCCAGCAGCCCCTCTCGAGGGATTAGCACAGATACGCAGTATTTT.

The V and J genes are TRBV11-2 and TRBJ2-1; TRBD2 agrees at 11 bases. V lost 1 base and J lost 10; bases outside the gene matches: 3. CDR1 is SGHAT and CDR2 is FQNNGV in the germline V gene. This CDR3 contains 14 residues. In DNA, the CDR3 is TGTGCCAGCAGCTTAGGTAGCGGGAGGGGCGAGCAGTTCTTC. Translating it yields CASSLGSGRGEQFF. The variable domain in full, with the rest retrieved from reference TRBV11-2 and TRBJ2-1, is EAGVAQSPRYKIIEKRQSVAFWCNPISGHATLYWYQQILGQGPKLLIQFQNNGVVDDSQLPKDRFSAERLKGVDSTLKIQPAKLEDSAVYLCASSLGSGRGEQFFGPGTRLTVL.